This is a list of T cell receptor beta chains from one sample in a study of vaccination and CD4 T cells after COVID-19. Their antigens remain unidentified. MiXCR, run by TCRdb on the PCR reads, gives a single entry per CDR3 protein. The profile covers 18,000 or so distinct CDR3 sequences, with about 56% appearing a single time and over 9% taken by the ten largest. Sequenced sample: CD4+ T cells from blood, cultured in vitro. The receptor source for this set is a human donor who had recovered from COVID-19. Each CDR3 is given with its conserved first and last residue. The D gene is left open where the match is weak. Not all rows give a size; the values are once, few, many and, for expanded clones, a class.

TRBJ1-1,TRBV28,TRBD1,NA,TGTGCCAGCCCGCCCCCAGACAGGGATCACACTGAAGCTTTCTTT,CASPPPDRDHTEAFF
TRBJ1-2,TRBV28,TRBD1,NA,TGTGCCAGCAGCCGGGACAGCCCAACTTATGGCTACACCTTC,CASSRDSPTYGYTF
TRBJ1-5,TRBV7-2,NA,NA,TGTGCCAGCAGCTCCGGGACCGAGCCCGGCGGGGCCCAGCATTTT,CASSSGTEPGGAQHF
TRBJ1-1,TRBV18,NA,NA,TGTGCCAGCTCATCAGGGGCGCCGATTTTGAACACTGAAGCTTTCTTT,CASSSGAPILNTEAFF
TRBJ2-5,TRBV7-3,TRBD2,NA,TGTGCCAGCAGCCCGGGAGGGATAGAGACCCAGTACTTC,CASSPGGIETQYF
TRBJ1-5,TRBV20-1,NA,few,TGCAGTGCTAGGGGGGGGGCTATAGGGACCCAGCATTTT,CSARGGAIGTQHF
TRBJ2-6,TRBV20-1,NA,NA,TGCAGTGCTTCGGACAATTCTGGGGCCAACGTCCTGACTTTC,CSASDNSGANVLTF
TRBJ1-1,TRBV7-9,NA,NA,TGTGCCAGCAGCCTCTCTTCAGAGGGGGGATCATCGAGGGCTTTCTTT,CASSLSSEGGSSRAFF
TRBJ2-5,TRBV4-2,TRBD2,NA,TGTGCCAGCAGCCAAGGAGGCGGGAGGGCCTTAGAGACCCAGTACTTC,CASSQGGGRALETQYF
TRBJ2-3,TRBV27,NA,NA,TGTGCCAGCAGTCCCGGACCCTCTTGGAGCACAGATACGCAGTATTTT,CASSPGPSWSTDTQYF
TRBJ1-1,TRBV6-5,TRBD1,NA,TGTGCCAGCAGTTCCCAGGGGGGGGCCATGGGGGCTGAAGCTTTCTTT,CASSSQGGAMGAEAFF
TRBJ1-1,TRBV21-1,NA,NA,TGTGCCAGCAGCAAAAGTAACCTTCTGGGTTGTACTGAAGCTTTCTTT,CASSKSNLLGCTEAFF
TRBJ2-5,TRBV5-1,NA,NA,TGCGCCAGCAGCTTGGCCTTGGGGGAAGTGGAGACCCAGTACTTC,CASSLALGEVETQYF
TRBJ2-7,TRBV19,TRBD2,NA,TGTGCCAGTAGTATTCGCGCGGGGGCCTACGAGCAGTACTTC,CASSIRAGAYEQYF
TRBJ1-1,TRBV12-3/TRBV12-4,NA,few,TGTGCCAGCAGTTTCGCGACAGAGAACACTGAAGCTTTCTTT,CASSFATENTEAFF
TRBJ2-3,TRBV10-2,TRBD2,NA,TGCGCCAGCGGGGGACTAGCTACAGATACGCAGTATTTT,CASGGLATDTQYF
TRBJ1-1,TRBV11-3,NA,few,TGTGCCAGCAGCCCCGGGGCTTCGATGAACACTGAAGCTTTCTTT,CASSPGASMNTEAFF
TRBJ1-1,TRBV25-1,NA,few,TGTGCCAGCAGAGGCCAGGGCAGGAACACTGAAGCTTTCTTT,CASRGQGRNTEAFF
TRBJ1-1,TRBV3-1,NA,NA,TGTGCCAGCAGCCTGGACAGCACCACGGGAGCTTTCTTT,CASSLDSTTGAFF
TRBJ2-1,TRBV20-1,NA,NA,TGCAGTGCTAGACCCCCGCTGCGGGTGTACAATGAGCAGTTCTTC,CSARPPLRVYNEQFF
TRBJ2-3,TRBV20-1,NA,few,TGCAGTGCTAGAGAGGCGGGCACAGATACGCAGTATTTT,CSAREAGTDTQYF
TRBJ2-3,TRBV10-3,TRBD1,NA,TGTGCCATCAGTCCCGGACAGGGGGTACAAGGAGATACGCAGTATTTT,CAISPGQGVQGDTQYF
TRBJ1-1,TRBV7-3,TRBD1,NA,TGTGCCAGCAGCTCCCAGGGGGGAAACACTGAAGCTTTCTTT,CASSSQGGNTEAFF
TRBJ1-4,TRBV12-3/TRBV12-4,NA,NA,TGTGCCAGCTGGGGGGGCGGGGAAAAACTGTTTTTT,CASWGGGEKLFF
TRBJ2-1,TRBV20-1,TRBD2,NA,TGCAGTGCTAGGGGACTAAATTACAATGAGCAGTTCTTC,CSARGLNYNEQFF
TRBJ1-4,TRBV20-1,NA,NA,TGCAGTGCGTCCGGGGGGGATGAAAAACTGTTTTTT,CSASGGDEKLFF
TRBJ1-2,TRBV6-1,TRBD1,NA,TGTGCCAGCACCTGGGGACAGGGGGTGAATGGCTACACCTTC,CASTWGQGVNGYTF
TRBJ1-1,TRBV5-4,NA,NA,TGTGCCAGCAGCTTGGCACATTACACTGAAGCTTTCTTT,CASSLAHYTEAFF
TRBJ1-1,TRBV7-3,NA,few,TGTGCCAGCAGCTCCCAAACCGCCGGGAGGACTGAAGCTTTCTTT,CASSSQTAGRTEAFF
TRBJ2-2,TRBV19,TRBD1,NA,TGTGCCAGTAGGGCCAGGACAGGGGACGGGGAGCTGTTTTTT,CASRARTGDGELFF
TRBJ1-5,TRBV19,TRBD1,few,TGTGCCAGTAGTTGGACAGGGAGGGATCAGCCCCAGCATTTT,CASSWTGRDQPQHF
TRBJ2-5,TRBV29-1,TRBD1,once,TGCAGCGTACCGGACAGGGGAAGAGAGACCCAGTACTTC,CSVPDRGRETQYF
TRBJ1-6,TRBV27,NA,NA,TGTGCCAGCAGTGGGGGACGAAATAATTCACCCCTCCACTTT,CASSGGRNNSPLHF
TRBJ1-2,TRBV12-3/TRBV12-4,TRBD1,once,TGTGCCAGCAGCGCCGGGACAGGGGGCTTATACTATGGCTACACCTTC,CASSAGTGGLYYGYTF
TRBJ2-5,TRBV7-2,TRBD2,once,TGTGCCAGCAGCTCCCCTGGCGGGGGTGAGACCCAGTACTTC,CASSSPGGGETQYF
TRBJ1-1,TRBV20-1,NA,medium-sized,TGCAGTGCTAGAGATCTGGGGACCGGGAGGACTGAAGCTTTCTTT,CSARDLGTGRTEAFF
TRBJ2-5,TRBV24-1,NA,NA,TGTGCCACCAGTGATACCCCTCGTAATGGGGCCCCCGAGACCCAGTACTTC,CATSDTPRNGAPETQYF
TRBJ2-2,TRBV20-1,TRBD2,NA,TGCAGTGCTAGCGGGCAGGCGGGAGGGAACACCGGGGAGCTGTTTTTT,CSASGQAGGNTGELFF
TRBJ2-7,TRBV6-1,TRBD2,once,TGTGCCAGCAGTGGGAAAGGGAAACACATCACTAGCGGCTTAGCCTACGAGCAGTACTTC,CASSGKGKHITSGLAYEQYF
TRBJ1-1,TRBV9,NA,NA,TGTGCCAGCAGCGTAGGGACCGGAGGTACTGAAGCTTTCTTT,CASSVGTGGTEAFF
TRBJ2-2,TRBV6-1,NA,NA,TGTGCCAGCAGTGAACTTCTAGGTGCGGCCGGGGAGCTGTTTTTT,CASSELLGAAGELFF
TRBJ2-3,TRBV6-2/TRBV6-3,NA,once,TGTGCCAGCAGTTACCGGCCTTTGGGCACAGATACGCAGTATTTT,CASSYRPLGTDTQYF